The rows below give T cell receptor beta chains drawn from one sample of a study of OX40 agonist ivuxolimab in advanced cancers. Clones were sequenced by immunoSEQ multiplex PCR, and TCRdb holds only the in-frame ones, with some missing. The table has fewer than 100,000 clones, 65% to 90% seen once; the top ten hold 1.5% to 2.5%. The sample was CD4+ or CD8+ T cells sorted from blood, taken in a trial of the OX40 agonist ivuxolimab. The receptor set was obtained from an adult with an advanced solid tumor such as melanoma, head and neck, liver or kidney cancer. Each CDR3 is given with its conserved first and last residue. D genes are given only for firm matches.

d_call v_call cdr3_aa
TRBD1 TRBV4-1 CASSLGQGDKNEQYF
. TRBV27 CAPQLYEGTTEAFF
. TRBV19 CASSTPGEKLFF
TRBD1 TRBV7-2 CASSLRGGRNTGELFF
. TRBV7-2 CASSLLGYEQYF
. TRBV29-1 CSASQETQYF
. TRBV28 CASSPLGEATGELFF
TRBD2 TRBV5-4 CASSLNILAGGRNEQFF
. TRBV5-1 CASSFVQGRATDTQYF
. TRBV5-1 CASSLPTGSGELFF
. TRBV29-1 CSVDGHQNTEAFF
. TRBV4-2 CASSQDVRTGWNGYTF
. TRBV5-5 CASGRGTSYEQYF
TRBD2 TRBV29-1 CSARTSGLTGELFF
TRBD1 TRBV5-4 CASSSKTGEETQYF
TRBD1 TRBV11-2 CASSFTGGVGYGYTF
. TRBV9 CASSPRWGPTDTQYF
. TRBV11-1 CASSLNTDTQYF
. TRBV9 CASSGQGLSPTDTQYF
. TRBV28 CASEQARYEQYF
. TRBV18 CASSPGLHGYTF
TRBD1 TRBV6-5 CASRPGTALSSPLHF
. TRBV6-4 CASSDYAGGQSYLGYTF
. TRBV5-1 CASSFTRANTGELFF
. TRBV5-6 CASTRRQYTDTQYF
. TRBV9 CASSVASRTGELFF
TRBD1 TRBV19 CATSSRGGSTEAFF
TRBD1 TRBV7-2 CASSARQGGRNGYGYTF
. TRBV9 CASSVNWDGYEQYF
TRBD1 TRBV2 CASSRQGGTNEKLFF
TRBD1 TRBV5-6 CASSLTGVSTDTQYF
. TRBV7-9 CASSLRGETQYF
. TRBV19 CASSMDGRANYGYTF
. TRBV11-3 CASSAPGSGKHEQYF
. TRBV2 CASSLEPPANYGYTF
. TRBV6-1 CASSPGLNTEAFF
. TRBV30 CAWSSASDTQYF
TRBD1 TRBV7-9 CASSYRGPSSYEQYF
. TRBV5-5 CASSLMDPISTDTQYF
TRBD2 TRBV5-1 CASSFGGVQETQYF
TRBD1 TRBV6-5 CASSQTGTGASPLHF
TRBD1 TRBV11-2 CASSSYRTGVGYTF
. TRBV5-1 CASSSNGPMNTEAFF
. TRBV6-6 CASSLLGGANTGELFF
TRBD1 TRBV27 CASSLSTTGDAEAFF
. TRBV27 CASRRRGNQPQHF
. TRBV27 CASSSRQGGDTQYF
. TRBV28 CASTSGLSAVSSYNEQFF
TRBD1 TRBV28 CASRTDRGPSNYGYTF